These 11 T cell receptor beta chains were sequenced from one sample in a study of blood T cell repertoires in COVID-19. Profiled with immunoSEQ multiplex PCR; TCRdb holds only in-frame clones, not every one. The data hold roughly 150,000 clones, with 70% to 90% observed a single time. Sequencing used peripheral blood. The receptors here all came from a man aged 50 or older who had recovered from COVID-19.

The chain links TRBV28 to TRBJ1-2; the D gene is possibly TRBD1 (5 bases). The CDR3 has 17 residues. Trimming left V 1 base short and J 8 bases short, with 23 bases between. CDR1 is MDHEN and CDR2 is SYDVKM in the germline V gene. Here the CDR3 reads CASSLFTPFTGERGYTF. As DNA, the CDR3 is TGTGCCAGCAGTTTATTCACCCCCTTTACAGGTGAAAGAGGCTACACCTTC.

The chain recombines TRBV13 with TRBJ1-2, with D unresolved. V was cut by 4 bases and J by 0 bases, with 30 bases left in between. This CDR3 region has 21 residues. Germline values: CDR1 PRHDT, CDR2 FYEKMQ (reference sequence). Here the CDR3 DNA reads TGTGCCAGCAGCTCCCGCCCCCCACTTTCGGTGTCCTCTCATCCTAACTATGGCTACACCTTC. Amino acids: CASSSRPPLSVSSHPNYGYTF. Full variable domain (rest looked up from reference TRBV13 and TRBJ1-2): AAGVIQSPRHLIKEKRETATLKCYPIPRHDTVYWYQQGPGQDPQFLISFYEKMQSDKGSIPDRFSAQQFSDYHSELNMSSLELGDSALYFCASSSRPPLSVSSHPNYGYTFGSGTRLTVV.

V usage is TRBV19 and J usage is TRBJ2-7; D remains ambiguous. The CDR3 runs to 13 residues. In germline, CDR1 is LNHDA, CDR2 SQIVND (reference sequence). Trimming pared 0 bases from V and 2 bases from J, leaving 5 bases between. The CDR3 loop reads CASSIDPAYEQYF. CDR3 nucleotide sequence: TGTGCCAGTAGTATAGACCCAGCCTACGAGCAGTACTTC.

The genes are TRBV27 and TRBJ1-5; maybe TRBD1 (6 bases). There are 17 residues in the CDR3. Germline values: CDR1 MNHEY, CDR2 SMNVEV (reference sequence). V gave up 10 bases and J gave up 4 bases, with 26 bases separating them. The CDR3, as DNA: TGTGCCACCGCACCCGTCCCCGGCAGGGGCCAAAATCAGCCCCAGCATTTT. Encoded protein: CATAPVPGRGQNQPQHF.

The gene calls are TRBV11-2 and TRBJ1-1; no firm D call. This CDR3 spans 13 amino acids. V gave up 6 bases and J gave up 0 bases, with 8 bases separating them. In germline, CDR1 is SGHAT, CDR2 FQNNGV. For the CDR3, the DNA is TGTGCCAGCAGAGCGGAGATGAACACTGAAGCTTTCTTT. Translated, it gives CASRAEMNTEAFF.

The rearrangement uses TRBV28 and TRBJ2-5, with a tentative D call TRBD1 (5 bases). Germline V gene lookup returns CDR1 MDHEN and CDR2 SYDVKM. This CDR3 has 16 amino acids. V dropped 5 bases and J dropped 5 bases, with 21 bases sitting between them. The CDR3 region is CASSATRPGSRETQYF. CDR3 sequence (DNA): TGTGCCAGCAGTGCCACGAGACCAGGGTCGCGGGAGACCCAGTACTTC.

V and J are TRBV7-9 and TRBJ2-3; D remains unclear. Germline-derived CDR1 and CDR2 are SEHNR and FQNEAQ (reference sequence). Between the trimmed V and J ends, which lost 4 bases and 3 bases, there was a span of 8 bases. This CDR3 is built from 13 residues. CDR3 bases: TGTGCCAGCAGCTCACGACAAACAGATACGCAGTATTTT. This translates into CASSSRQTDTQYF.

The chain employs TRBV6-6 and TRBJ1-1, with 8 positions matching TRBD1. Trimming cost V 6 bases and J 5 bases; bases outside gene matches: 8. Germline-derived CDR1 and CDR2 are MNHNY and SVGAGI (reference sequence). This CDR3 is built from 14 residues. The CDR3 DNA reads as TGTGCCAGCAGGCTAGACAGGGGTGGGACTGAAGCTTTCTTT. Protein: CASRLDRGGTEAFF.

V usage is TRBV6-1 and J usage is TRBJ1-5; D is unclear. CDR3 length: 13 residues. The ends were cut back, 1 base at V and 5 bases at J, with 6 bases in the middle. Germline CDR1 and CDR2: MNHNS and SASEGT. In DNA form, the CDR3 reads TGTGCCAGCAGTGAAGTTAGAGATCAGCCCCAGCATTTT. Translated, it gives CASSEVRDQPQHF.

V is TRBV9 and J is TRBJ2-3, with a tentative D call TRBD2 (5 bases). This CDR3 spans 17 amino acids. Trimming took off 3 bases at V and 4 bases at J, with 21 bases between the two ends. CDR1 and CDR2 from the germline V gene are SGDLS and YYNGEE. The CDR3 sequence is CASSAAFGESMADTQYF. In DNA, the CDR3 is TGTGCCAGCAGCGCGGCGTTCGGGGAGAGTATGGCAGATACGCAGTATTTT.

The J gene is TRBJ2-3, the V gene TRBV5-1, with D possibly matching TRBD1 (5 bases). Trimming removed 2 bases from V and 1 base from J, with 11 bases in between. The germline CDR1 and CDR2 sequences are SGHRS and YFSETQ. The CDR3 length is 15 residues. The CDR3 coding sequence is TGCGCCAGCAGCTTAAGGGGAATTGGCACAGATACGCAGTATTTT. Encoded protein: CASSLRGIGTDTQYF.